This T cell receptor (beta chain) appears in the sequencing data of a study of Ad26.COV2.S vaccination and SARS-CoV-2 variants. Study in general: The Ad26.COV2.S arm of the COV1001 trial was where the donor was placed. Study-wide findings and caveats: The breadth of spike-specific CD8+ and CD4+ T cell responses after vaccination was reportedly substantial.

Noted treatment: about 20 received Ad26.COV2.S at low or high dose, single or two shots; about 5 received placebo; per-sample allocation not given. The investigators took samples on day 63 after the first vaccine or placebo injection. What was given as vaccine was an Ad26 vector encoding Wuhan-strain SARS-CoV-2 spike. Generated by immunoSEQ multiplex PCR, the TCRdb table keeps only in-frame clones and is missing some. The sample holds around 270,000 clones, around nine tenths seen once. The V and J ends lost 5 bases and 2 bases, in that order; junction bases with no gene match: 10. CDR3 length: 17 amino acids. Per germline, CDR1 SGHTA and CDR2 FQGTGA. About this clone: Its antigen remains unidentified.

The TCR comes from a person aged 18 to 65 who received the Ad26.COV2.S COVID-19 vaccine or a placebo. Here the sequenced sample was peripheral blood, taken in a trial of Ad26.COV2.S vaccine versus placebo. The gene calls are TRBV7-3 and TRBJ1-1, with 11 bases that match TRBD1. The CDR3 loop reads CASSQMDRGRLNTEAFF. CDR3 nucleotides: TGTGCCAGCAGCCAAATGGACAGGGGGCGCTTAAACACTGAAGCTTTCTTT.